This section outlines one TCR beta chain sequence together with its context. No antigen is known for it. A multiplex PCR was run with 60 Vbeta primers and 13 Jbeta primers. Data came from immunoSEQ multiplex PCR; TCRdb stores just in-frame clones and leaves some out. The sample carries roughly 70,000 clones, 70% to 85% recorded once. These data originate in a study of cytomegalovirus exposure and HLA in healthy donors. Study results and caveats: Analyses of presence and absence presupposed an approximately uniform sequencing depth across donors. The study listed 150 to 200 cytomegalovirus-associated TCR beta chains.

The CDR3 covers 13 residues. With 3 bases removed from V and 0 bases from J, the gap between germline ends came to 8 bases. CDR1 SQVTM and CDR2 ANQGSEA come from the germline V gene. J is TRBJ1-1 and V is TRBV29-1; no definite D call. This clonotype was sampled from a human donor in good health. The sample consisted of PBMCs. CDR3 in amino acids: CSVEAGLNTEAFF. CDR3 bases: TGCAGCGTTGAGGCGGGGTTGAACACTGAAGCTTTCTTT.